These 5 T cell receptor beta chains were sequenced from one sample in a study of patients and donors after allogeneic stem cell transplantation. In TCRdb, the RT-PCR reads were re-called with MiXCR into one record per CDR3 protein. The sample carries about 2,600 distinct CDR3 sequences, roughly 16% recorded once. The sequencing input was blood, either unsorted or a sorted T cell fraction (not recorded which). These receptor sequences come from a human donor who was either an allogeneic HSCT recipient or a stem cell or donor lymphocyte infusion donor (not recorded which). It is not recorded whose cells these are; they may come from a transplant donor.

In this sample, this clonotype turned up a few times. The genes are TRBV7-2 and TRBJ2-1; 11 bases align to TRBD2. V lost 3 bases and J lost 5; bases outside the gene matches: 3. Per germline, CDR1 SGHTA and CDR2 FQGNSA. The CDR3 length is 15 residues. The DNA for the CDR3 is TGTGCCAGCAGCTTCGGACTAGCGGGTAACAATGAGCAGTTCTTC. The encoded protein is CASSFGLAGNNEQFF.

This clonotype showed up just once. V usage is TRBV12-3 or TRBV12-4 and J usage is TRBJ1-1; D is uncertain. V shed 4 bases and J shed 4 bases, with 10 bases lying between them. This CDR3 is 13 amino acids long. The CDR3 region is CASSWGTSTEAFF. The CDR3 nucleotides read TGTGCCAGCAGTTGGGGAACGAGCACTGAAGCTTTCTTT.

The chain uses TRBV11-2 and TRBJ2-7; D is possibly TRBD1 (6 bases). V gave up 10 bases and J gave up 1 base, with 17 bases separating them. CDR1 is SGHAT and CDR2 is FQNNGV in the germline V gene. The CDR3 consists of 14 residues. CDR3 region: CAIPRGDTSYEQYF. The CDR3 DNA sequence: TGTGCCATCCCGAGAGGGGACACATCCTACGAGCAGTACTTC. The full variable domain, in which reference TRBV11-2 and TRBJ2-7 provide the parts outside the CDR3, is EAGVAQSPRYKIIEKRQSVAFWCNPISGHATLYWYQQILGQGPKLLIQFQNNGVVDDSQLPKDRFSAERLKGVDSTLKIQPAKLEDSAVYLCAIPRGDTSYEQYFGPGTRLTVT.

V usage is TRBV6-4 and J usage is TRBJ2-1; 9 positions match TRBD2. Germline trimming cut 0 bases from V and 5 bases from J; bases unmatched to any gene: 2. Per germline, CDR1 MRHNA and CDR2 SNTAGT. The CDR3 consists of 15 residues. This chain's CDR3 is CASSDSTSGHNEQFF. CDR3 coding DNA: TGTGCCAGCAGTGACTCGACTAGCGGACACAATGAGCAGTTCTTC.

The gene calls are TRBV29-1 and TRBJ2-7; the D gene is possibly TRBD1 (6 bases). Germline-derived CDR1 and CDR2 are SQVTM and ANQGSEA. The CDR3 runs 12 residues. V was cut by 6 bases and J by 7 bases, with 16 bases left in between. The CDR3 sequence is CSVSQGNWEQYF. Written as DNA, the CDR3 is TGCAGCGTCTCCCAGGGGAATTGGGAGCAGTACTTC.